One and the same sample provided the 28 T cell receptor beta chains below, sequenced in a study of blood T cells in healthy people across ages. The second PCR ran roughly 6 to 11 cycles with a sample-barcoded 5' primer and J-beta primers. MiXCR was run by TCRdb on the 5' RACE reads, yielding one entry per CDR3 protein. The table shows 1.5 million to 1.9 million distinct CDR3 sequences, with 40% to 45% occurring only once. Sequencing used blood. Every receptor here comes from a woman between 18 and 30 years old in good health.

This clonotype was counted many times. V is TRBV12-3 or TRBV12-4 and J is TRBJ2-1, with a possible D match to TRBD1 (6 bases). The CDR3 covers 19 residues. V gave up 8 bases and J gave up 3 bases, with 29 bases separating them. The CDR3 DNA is TGTGCCAGCCGAATCCGAGGGGGACCCATAATTGGAGGCTACAATGAGCAGTTCTTC. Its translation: CASRIRGGPIIGGYNEQFF.

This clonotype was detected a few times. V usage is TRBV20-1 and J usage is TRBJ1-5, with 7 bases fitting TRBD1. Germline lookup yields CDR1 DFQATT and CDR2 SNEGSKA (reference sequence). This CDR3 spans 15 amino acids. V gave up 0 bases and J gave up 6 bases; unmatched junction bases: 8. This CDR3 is CSARDRQGGGQPQHF. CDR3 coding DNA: TGCAGTGCTAGAGATCGGCAGGGGGGCGGTCAGCCCCAGCATTTT.

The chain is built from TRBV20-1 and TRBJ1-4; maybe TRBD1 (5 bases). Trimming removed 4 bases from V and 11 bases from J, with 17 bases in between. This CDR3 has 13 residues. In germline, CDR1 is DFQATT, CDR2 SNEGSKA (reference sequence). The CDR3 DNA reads TGCAGTGCTAAGTCAGGGACCGCGGCCAAACTGTTTTTT. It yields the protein CSAKSGTAAKLFF.

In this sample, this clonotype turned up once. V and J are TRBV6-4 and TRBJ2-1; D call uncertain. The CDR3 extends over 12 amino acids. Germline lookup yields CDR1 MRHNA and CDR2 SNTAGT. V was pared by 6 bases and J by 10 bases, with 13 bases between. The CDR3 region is CASSDGSSEQFF. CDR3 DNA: TGTGCCAGCAGCGATGGGTCGTCGGAGCAGTTCTTC.

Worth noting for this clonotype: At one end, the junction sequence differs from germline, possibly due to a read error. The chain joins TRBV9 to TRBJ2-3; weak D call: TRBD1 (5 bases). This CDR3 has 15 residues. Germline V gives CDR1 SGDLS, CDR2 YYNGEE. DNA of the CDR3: TGTGCCAACAGCGTGGGGCGCCTACCGGAAGATACGCAGTATTTT. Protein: CANSVGRLPEDTQYF.

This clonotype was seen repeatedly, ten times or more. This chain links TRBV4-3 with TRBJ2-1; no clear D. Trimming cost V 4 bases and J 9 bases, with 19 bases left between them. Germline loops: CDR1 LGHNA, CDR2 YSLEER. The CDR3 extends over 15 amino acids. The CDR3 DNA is TGCGCCAGCAGCCTAACTTGGGCGGAGAAGGGTGAGCAGTTCTTC. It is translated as CASSLTWAEKGEQFF.

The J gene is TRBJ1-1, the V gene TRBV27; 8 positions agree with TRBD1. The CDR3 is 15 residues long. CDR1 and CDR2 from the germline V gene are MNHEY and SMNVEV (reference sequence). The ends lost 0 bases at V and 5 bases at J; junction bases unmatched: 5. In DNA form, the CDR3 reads TGTGCCAGCAGTTTATCGAACAGGGGGTATACTGAAGCTTTCTTT. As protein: CASSLSNRGYTEAFF.

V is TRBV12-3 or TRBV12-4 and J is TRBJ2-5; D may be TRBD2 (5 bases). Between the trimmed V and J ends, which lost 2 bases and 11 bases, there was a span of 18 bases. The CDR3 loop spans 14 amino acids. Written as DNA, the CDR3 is TGTGCCAGCAGTTTACTGCGGAACCAGGAGGTGCAGTACTTC. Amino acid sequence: CASSLLRNQEVQYF.

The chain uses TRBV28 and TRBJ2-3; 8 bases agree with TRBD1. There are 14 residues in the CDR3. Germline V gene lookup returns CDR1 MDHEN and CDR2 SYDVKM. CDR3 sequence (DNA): TGTGCTCTAGGACAGGGTCATAGCACAGATACGCAGTATTTT. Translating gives CALGQGHSTDTQYF.

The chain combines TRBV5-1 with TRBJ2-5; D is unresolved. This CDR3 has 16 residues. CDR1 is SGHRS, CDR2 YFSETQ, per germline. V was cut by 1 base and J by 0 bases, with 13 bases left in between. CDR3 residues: CASSLSSAYYQETQYF. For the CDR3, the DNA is TGCGCCAGCAGCTTGAGTTCTGCCTACTACCAAGAGACCCAGTACTTC. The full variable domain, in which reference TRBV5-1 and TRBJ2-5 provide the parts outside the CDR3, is KAGVTQTPRYLIKTRGQQVTLSCSPISGHRSVSWYQQTPGQGLQFLFEYFSETQRNKGNFPGRFSGRQFSNSRSEMNVSTLELGDSALYLCASSLSSAYYQETQYFGPGTRLLVL.

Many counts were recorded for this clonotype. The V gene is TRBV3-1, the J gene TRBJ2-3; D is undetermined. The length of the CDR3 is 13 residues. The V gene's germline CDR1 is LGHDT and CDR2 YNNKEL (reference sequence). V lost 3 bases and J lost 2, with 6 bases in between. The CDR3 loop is CASSQFITDTQYF. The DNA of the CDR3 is TGTGCCAGCAGCCAGTTTATCACAGATACGCAGTATTTT.

The CDR3 DNA sequence: TGTGCCAGCAGTGAAGTGGCGGCGGGGTGGACCGGGGAGCTGTTTTTT. This encodes CASSEVAAGWTGELFF. The chain is built from TRBV6-1 and TRBJ2-2; perhaps TRBD2 as D (6 bases). Germline CDR1 MNHNS, CDR2 SASEGT. The CDR3 runs 16 residues. V lost 1 base, J lost 5 bases, and 14 bases lay in between.

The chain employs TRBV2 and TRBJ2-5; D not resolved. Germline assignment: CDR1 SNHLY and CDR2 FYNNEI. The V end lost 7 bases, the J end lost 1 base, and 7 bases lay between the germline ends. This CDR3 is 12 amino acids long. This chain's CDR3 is CASKVAQETQYF. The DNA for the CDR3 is TGTGCCAGCAAGGTGGCCCAAGAGACCCAGTACTTC. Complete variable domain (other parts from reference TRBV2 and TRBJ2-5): EPEVTQTPSHQVTQMGQEVILRCVPISNHLYFYWYRQILGQKVEFLVSFYNNEISEKSEIFDDQFSVERPDGSNFTLKIRSTKLEDSAMYFCASKVAQETQYFGPGTRLLVL.

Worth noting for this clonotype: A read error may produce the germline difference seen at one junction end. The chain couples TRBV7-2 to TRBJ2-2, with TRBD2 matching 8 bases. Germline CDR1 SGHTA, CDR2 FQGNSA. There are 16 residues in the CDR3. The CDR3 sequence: CASSGLAGPNTEELFF. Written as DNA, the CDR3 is TGTGCCAGCAGCGGTCTAGCGGGTCCGAACACCGAGGAGCTGTTTTTT.

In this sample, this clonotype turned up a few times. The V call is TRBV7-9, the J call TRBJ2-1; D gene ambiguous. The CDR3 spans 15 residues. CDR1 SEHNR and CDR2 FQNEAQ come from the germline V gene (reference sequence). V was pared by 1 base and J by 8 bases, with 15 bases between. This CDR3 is CASSLVRARSDEQFF. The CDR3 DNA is TGTGCCAGCAGCTTAGTACGAGCTCGGTCCGATGAGCAGTTCTTC.

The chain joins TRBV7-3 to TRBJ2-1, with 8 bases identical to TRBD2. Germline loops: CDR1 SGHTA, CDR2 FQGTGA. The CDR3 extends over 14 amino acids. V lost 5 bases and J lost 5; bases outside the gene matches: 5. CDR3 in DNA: TGTGCCAGCAGCCCGGGACTAGATAACAATGAGCAGTTCTTC. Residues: CASSPGLDNNEQFF.

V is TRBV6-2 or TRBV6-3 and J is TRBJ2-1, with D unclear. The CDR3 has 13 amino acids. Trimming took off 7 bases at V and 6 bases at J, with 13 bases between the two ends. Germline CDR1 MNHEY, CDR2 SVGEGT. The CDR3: CASINKWGNEQFF. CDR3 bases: TGTGCCAGCATCAACAAGTGGGGCAATGAGCAGTTCTTC.

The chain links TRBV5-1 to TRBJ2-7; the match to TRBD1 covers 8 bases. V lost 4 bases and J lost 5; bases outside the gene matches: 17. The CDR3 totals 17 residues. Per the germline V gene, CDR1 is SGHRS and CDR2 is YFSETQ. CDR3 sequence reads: CASSGDRGQGGGNEQYF. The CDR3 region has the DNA TGCGCCAGCAGCGGCGATCGTGGACAGGGCGGTGGGAACGAGCAGTACTTC. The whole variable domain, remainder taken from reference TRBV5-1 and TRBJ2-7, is KAGVTQTPRYLIKTRGQQVTLSCSPISGHRSVSWYQQTPGQGLQFLFEYFSETQRNKGNFPGRFSGRQFSNSRSEMNVSTLELGDSALYLCASSGDRGQGGGNEQYFGPGTRLTVT.

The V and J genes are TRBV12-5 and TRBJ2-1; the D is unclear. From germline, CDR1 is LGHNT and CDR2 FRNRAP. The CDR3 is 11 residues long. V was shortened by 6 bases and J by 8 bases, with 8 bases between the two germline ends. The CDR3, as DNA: TGTGCTAGTGGGGATGTGTATGAGCAGTTCTTC. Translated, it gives CASGDVYEQFF.

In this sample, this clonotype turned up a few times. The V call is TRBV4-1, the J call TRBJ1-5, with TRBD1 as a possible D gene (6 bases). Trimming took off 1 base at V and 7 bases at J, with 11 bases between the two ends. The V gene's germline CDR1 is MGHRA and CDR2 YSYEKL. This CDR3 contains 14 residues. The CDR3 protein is CASSQVTGIQPQHF. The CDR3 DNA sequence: TGCGCCAGCAGCCAAGTAACAGGGATCCAGCCCCAGCATTTT.

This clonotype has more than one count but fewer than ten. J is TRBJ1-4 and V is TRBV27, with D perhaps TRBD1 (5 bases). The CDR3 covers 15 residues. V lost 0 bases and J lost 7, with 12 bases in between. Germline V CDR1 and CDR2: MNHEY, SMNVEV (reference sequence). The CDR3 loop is CASSLSGRGSEKLFF. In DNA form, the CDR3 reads TGTGCCAGCAGTTTATCAGGGAGGGGCAGTGAAAAACTGTTTTTT.

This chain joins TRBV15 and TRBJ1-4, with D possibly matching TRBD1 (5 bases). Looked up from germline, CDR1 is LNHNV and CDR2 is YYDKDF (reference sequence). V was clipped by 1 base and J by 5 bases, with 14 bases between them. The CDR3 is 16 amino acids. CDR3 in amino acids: CATSRGSTGDNEKLFF. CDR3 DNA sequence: TGTGCCACCAGCAGAGGGTCTACAGGAGACAATGAAAAACTGTTTTTT.

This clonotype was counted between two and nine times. This chain's CDR3 is CASSGTSKNIQYF. The CDR3 coding sequence is TGCGCCAGCAGCGGGACAAGCAAAAACATTCAGTACTTC. The V gene is TRBV4-3, the J gene TRBJ2-4; TRBD1 might be the D (6 bases). Germline V CDR1 and CDR2: LGHNA, YSLEER. The CDR3 has 13 amino acids. V gave up 5 bases and J gave up 3 bases, with 8 bases separating them.

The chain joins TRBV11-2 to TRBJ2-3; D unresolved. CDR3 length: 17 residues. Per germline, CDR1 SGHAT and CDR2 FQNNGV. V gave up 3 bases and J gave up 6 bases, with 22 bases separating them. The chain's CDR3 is CASSFSRAASYGDTQYF. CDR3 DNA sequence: TGTGCCAGCAGCTTCAGTAGGGCTGCGAGCTACGGGGATACGCAGTATTTT.

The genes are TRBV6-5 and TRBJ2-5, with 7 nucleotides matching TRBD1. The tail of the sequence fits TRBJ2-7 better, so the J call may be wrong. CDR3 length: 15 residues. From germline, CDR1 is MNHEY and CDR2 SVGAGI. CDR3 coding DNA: TGTGCCAGCAGCCCCGGGGACAGTAATCCCTACGAGCAGTACTTC. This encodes CASSPGDSNPYEQYF.

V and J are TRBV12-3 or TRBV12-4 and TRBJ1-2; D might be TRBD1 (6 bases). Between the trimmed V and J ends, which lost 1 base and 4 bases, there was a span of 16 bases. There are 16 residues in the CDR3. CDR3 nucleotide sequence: TGTGCCAGCAGTTTAGGACAAGCATCGGGGGCCTATGGCTACACCTTC. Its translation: CASSLGQASGAYGYTF.

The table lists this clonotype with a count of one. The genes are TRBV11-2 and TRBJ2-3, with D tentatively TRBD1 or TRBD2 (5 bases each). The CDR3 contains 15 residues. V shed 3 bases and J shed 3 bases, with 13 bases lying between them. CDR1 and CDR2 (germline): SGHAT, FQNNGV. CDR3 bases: TGTGCCAGCAGCTTGTCCGGGGCTCAGACAGATACGCAGTATTTT. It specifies CASSLSGAQTDTQYF.

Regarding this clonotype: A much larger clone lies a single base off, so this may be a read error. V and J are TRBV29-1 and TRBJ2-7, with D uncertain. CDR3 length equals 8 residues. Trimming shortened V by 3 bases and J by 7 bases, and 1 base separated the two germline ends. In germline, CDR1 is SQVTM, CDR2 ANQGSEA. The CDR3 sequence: CSVDEQYF. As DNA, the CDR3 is TGCAGCGTTGATGAGCAGTACTTC.